Described below is a single T cell receptor (beta chain) sequence and its context. Its antigen is still unknown. These data come from a study of T-cell memory formation after mild COVID-19. Study findings and constraints: Mainly CM and EM harbored the contracting CD4+ clones; mainly EMRA harbored the CD8+ ones. Whereas later expanders leaned CD4+, clones contracting day 15 to 85 showed a balanced CD4/CD8 makeup.

Germline CDR1 reads MGHDK; CDR2 reads SYGVNS. Unmatched junction bases numbered 20, after V lost 9 bases and J lost 5 bases. The CDR3 extends over 18 amino acids. One entry per CDR3 protein results from TCRdb running MiXCR on the 5' RACE reads. The sample carries about 110,000 distinct CDR3 sequences, roughly 12% recorded once. The sequence came from an adult woman who had mild COVID-19 (a few samples of this study predate the infection). Cell type and time point are not known. The material sequenced was PBMCs or a T cell subset sorted from them (not recorded which). The chain is built from TRBV25-1 and TRBJ1-5, with 9 positions matching TRBD1. The CDR3 DNA is TGTGCCAGAAAGCACGGGACAGGGAGTACAGAGGGTGATCAGCCCCAGCATTTT. Its protein is CARKHGTGSTEGDQPQHF. The full variable domain, with the rest looked up from reference TRBV25-1 and TRBJ1-5, is EADIYQTPRYLVIGTGKKITLECSQTMGHDKMYWYQQDPGMELHLIHYSYGVNSTEKGDLSSESTVSRIRTEHFPLTLESARPSHTSQYLCARKHGTGSTEGDQPQHFGDGTRLSIL.